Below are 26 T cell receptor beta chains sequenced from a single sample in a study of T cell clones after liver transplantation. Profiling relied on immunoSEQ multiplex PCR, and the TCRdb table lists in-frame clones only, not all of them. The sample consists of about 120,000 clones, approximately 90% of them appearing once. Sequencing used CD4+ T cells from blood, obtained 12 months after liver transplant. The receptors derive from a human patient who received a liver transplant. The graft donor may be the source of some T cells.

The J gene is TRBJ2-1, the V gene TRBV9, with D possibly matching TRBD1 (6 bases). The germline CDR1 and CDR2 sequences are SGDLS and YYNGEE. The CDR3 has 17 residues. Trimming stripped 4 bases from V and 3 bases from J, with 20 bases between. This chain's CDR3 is CASSPRDTEPIYNEQFF. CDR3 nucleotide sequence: TGTGCCAGCAGCCCCAGGGACACCGAGCCCATCTACAATGAGCAGTTCTTC.

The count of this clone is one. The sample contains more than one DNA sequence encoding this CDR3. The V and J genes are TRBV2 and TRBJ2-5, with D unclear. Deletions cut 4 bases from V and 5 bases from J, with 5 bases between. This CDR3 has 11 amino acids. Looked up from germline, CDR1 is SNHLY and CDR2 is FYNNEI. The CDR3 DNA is TGTGCCAGCAGTGTCCGGGAGACCCAGTACTTC. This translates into CASSVRETQYF.

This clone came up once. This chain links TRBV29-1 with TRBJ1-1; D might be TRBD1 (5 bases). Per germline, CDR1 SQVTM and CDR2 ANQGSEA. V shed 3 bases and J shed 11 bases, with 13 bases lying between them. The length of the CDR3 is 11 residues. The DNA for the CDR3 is TGCAGCGTTGATGAGGGCAGGGAGGCTTTCTTT. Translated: CSVDEGREAFF.

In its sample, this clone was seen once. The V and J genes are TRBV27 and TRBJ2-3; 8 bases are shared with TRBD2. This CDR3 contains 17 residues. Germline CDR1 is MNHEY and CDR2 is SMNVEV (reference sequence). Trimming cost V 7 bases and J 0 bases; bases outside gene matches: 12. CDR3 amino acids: CASTKLPRGGSTDTQYF. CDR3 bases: TGTGCCAGCACTAAACTGCCCCGCGGGGGGAGCACAGATACGCAGTATTTT.

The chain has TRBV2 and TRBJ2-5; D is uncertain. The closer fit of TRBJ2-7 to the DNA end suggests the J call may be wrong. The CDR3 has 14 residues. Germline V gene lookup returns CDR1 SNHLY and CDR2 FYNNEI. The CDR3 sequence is CASTYRAQTYEQYF. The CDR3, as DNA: TGTGCCAGCACTTATAGAGCCCAGACCTACGAGCAGTACTTC.

CDR3 DNA sequence: TGTGCCAGTACCGAAGACCCTATCGATACGCAGTATTTT. Translated: CASTEDPIDTQYF. The rearrangement joins TRBV19 to TRBJ2-3; D unresolved. The CDR3 is 13 residues long. In germline, CDR1 is LNHDA, CDR2 SQIVND (reference sequence). The germline V and J ends were trimmed by 7 bases and 6 bases, with 14 bases remaining between them. Complete variable domain (other parts from reference TRBV19 and TRBJ2-3): DGGITQSPKYLFRKEGQNVTLSCEQNLNHDAMYWYRQDPGQGLRLIYYSQIVNDFQKGDIAEGYSVSREKKESFPLTVTSAQKNPTAFYLCASTEDPIDTQYFGPGTRLTVL.

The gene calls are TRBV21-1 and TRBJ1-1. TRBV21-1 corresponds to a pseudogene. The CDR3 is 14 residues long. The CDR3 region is CASSKAGCSKRAFF. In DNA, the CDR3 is TGTGCCAGCAGCAAAGCTGGCTGCTCCAAGAGAGCTTTCTTT.

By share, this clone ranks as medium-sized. CDR3 sequence (DNA): TGTGCCAGCAGCCAAGTGATGAACACTGAAGCTTTCTTT. It specifies CASSQVMNTEAFF. The gene calls are TRBV14 and TRBJ1-1; the D is unclear. V shed 1 base and J shed 0 bases, with 3 bases lying between them. CDR3 length equals 13 residues. The germline V gene encodes CDR1 SGHDN and CDR2 FVKESK.

The CDR3 nucleotides read TGCGCCAGCAGCTCGAGGACTAGCGGGAGCGGCGATGAGCAGTTCTTC. Protein product: CASSSRTSGSGDEQFF. The rearrangement joins TRBV5-1 to TRBJ2-1; 13 bases are shared with TRBD2. Germline V gene lookup returns CDR1 SGHRS and CDR2 YFSETQ. Trimming at V came to 3 bases and at J to 8 bases, leaving 8 bases not matched to a gene. The length of the CDR3 is 16 residues.

CDR3 loop: CASSSNRGPIYEQYF. The CDR3 nucleotides read TGTGCCAGCAGCTCAAACAGGGGGCCGATCTACGAGCAGTACTTC. This chain joins TRBV12-1 and TRBJ2-7; no DNA check was done on the table's D call, TRBD1. TRBV12-1 is marked as a pseudogene. The CDR3 is made up of 15 amino acids.

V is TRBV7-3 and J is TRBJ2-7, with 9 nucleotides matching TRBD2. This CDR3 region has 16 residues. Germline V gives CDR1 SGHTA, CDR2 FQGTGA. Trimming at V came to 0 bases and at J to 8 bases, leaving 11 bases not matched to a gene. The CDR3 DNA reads TGTGCCAGCAGCTTAACTACAGCGGGAGGCACCGGGCAGCAGTACTTC. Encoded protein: CASSLTTAGGTGQQYF. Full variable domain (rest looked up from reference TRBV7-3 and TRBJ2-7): GAGVSQTPSNKVTEKGKYVELRCDPISGHTALYWYRQSLGQGPEFLIYFQGTGAADDSGLPNDRFFAVRPEGSVSTLKIQRTERGDSAVYLCASSLTTAGGTGQQYFGPGTRLTVT.

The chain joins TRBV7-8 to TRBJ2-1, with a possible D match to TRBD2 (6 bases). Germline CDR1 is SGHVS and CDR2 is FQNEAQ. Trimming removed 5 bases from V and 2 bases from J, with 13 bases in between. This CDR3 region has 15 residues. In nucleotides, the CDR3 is TGTGCCAGCAGCCCGCTAGCGATTACCTACAATGAGCAGTTCTTC. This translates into CASSPLAITYNEQFF.

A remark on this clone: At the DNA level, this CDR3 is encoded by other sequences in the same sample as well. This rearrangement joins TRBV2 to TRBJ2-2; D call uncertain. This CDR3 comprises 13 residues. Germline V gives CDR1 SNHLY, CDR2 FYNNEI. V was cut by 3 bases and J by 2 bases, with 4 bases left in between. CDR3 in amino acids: CASSESNTGELFF. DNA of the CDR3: TGTGCCAGCAGTGAGTCAAACACCGGGGAGCTGTTTTTT.

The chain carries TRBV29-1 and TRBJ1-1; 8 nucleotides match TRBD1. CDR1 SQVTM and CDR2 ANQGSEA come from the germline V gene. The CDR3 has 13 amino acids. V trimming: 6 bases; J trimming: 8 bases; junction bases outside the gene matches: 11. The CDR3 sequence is CSVVQGASGEAFF. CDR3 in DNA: TGCAGCGTAGTTCAGGGGGCAAGTGGGGAAGCTTTCTTT.

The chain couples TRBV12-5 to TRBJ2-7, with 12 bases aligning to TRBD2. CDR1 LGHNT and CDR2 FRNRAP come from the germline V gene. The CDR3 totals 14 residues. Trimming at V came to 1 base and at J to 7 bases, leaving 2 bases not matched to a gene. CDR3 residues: CASGLGLAGDEQYF. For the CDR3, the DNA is TGTGCTAGTGGTTTGGGACTAGCGGGAGATGAGCAGTACTTC.

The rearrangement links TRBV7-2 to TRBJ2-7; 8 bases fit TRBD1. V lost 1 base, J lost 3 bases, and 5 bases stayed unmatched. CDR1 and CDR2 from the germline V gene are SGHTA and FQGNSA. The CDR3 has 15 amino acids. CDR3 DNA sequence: TGTGCCAGCAGCTTAGTAAGAGACAGGGGCTACGAGCAGTACTTC. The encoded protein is CASSLVRDRGYEQYF. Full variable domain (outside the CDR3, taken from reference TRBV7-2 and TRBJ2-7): GAGVSQSPSNKVTEKGKDVELRCDPISGHTALYWYRQSLGQGLEFLIYFQGNSAPDKSGLPSDRFSAERTGGSVSTLTIQRTQQEDSAVYLCASSLVRDRGYEQYFGPGTRLTVT.

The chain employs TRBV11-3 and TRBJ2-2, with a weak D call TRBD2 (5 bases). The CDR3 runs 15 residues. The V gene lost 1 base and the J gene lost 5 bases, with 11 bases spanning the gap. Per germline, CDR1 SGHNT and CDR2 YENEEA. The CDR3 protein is CASSLGLFRTGELFF. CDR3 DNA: TGTGCCAGCAGCTTAGGACTATTTAGAACCGGGGAGCTGTTTTTT.

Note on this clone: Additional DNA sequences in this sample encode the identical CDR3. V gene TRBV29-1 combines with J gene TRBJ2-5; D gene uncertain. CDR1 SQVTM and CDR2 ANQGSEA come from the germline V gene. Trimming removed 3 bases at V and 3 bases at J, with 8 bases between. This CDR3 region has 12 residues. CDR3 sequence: CSVEPGEETQYF. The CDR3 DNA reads TGCAGCGTTGAGCCAGGTGAAGAGACCCAGTACTTC.

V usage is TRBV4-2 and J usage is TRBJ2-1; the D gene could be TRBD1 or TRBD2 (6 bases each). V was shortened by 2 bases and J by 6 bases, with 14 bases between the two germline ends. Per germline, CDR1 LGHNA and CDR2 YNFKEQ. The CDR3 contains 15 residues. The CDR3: CASSQLTGGLNEQFF. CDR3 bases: TGTGCCAGCAGCCAACTGACAGGAGGGCTCAATGAGCAGTTCTTC.

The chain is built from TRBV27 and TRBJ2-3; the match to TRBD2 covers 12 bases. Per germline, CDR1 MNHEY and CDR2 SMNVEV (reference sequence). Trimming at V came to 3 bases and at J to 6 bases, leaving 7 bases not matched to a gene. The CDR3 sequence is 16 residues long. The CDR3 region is CASSFLTSGRMDTQYF. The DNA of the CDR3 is TGTGCCAGCAGTTTTTTGACTAGCGGGAGAATGGATACGCAGTATTTT.

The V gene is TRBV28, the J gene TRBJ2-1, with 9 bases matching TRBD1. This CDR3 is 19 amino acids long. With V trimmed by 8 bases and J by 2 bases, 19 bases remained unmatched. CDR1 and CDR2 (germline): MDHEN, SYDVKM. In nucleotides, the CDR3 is TGTGCCAGCTCACCTGGGTACAGGGGGCTCGGTAGCCCCTACAATGAGCAGTTCTTC. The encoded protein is CASSPGYRGLGSPYNEQFF.

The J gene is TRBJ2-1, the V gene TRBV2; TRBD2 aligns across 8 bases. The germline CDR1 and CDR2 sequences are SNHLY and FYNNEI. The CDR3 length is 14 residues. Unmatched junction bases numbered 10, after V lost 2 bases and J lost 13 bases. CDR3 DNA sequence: TGTGCCAGCAGTGAACAGGGATTCACTAGCGGACAGTTCTTC. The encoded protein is CASSEQGFTSGQFF.

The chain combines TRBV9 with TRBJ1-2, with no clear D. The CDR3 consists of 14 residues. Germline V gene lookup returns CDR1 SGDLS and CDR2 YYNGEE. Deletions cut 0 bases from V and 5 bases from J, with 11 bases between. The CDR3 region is CASSVATAEYGYTF. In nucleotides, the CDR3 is TGTGCCAGCAGCGTAGCTACGGCGGAATATGGCTACACCTTC.

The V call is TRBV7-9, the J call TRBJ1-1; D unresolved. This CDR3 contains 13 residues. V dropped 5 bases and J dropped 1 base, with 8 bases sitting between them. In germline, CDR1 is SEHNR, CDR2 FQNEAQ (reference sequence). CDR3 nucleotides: TGTGCCAGCAGCCACATCAAGAACACTGAAGCTTTCTTT. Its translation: CASSHIKNTEAFF. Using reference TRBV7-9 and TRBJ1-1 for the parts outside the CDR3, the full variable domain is DTGVSQNPRHKITKRGQNVTFRCDPISEHNRLYWYRQTLGQGPEFLTYFQNEAQLEKSRLLSDRFSAERPKGSFSTLEIQRTEQGDSAMYLCASSHIKNTEAFFGQGTRLTVV.

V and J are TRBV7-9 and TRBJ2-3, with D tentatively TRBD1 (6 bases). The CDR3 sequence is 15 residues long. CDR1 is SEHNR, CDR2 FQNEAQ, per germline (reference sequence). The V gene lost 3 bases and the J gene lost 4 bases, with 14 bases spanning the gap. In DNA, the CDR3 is TGTGCCAGCAGCTTTAAAGAACAGGGCTCAGATACGCAGTATTTT. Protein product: CASSFKEQGSDTQYF.

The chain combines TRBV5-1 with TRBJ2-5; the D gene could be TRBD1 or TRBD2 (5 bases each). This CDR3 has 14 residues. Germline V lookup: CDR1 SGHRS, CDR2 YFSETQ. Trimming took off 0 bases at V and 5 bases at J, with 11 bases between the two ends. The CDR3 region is CASSLEVGAETQYF. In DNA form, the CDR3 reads TGCGCCAGCAGCTTGGAAGTCGGGGCTGAGACCCAGTACTTC.